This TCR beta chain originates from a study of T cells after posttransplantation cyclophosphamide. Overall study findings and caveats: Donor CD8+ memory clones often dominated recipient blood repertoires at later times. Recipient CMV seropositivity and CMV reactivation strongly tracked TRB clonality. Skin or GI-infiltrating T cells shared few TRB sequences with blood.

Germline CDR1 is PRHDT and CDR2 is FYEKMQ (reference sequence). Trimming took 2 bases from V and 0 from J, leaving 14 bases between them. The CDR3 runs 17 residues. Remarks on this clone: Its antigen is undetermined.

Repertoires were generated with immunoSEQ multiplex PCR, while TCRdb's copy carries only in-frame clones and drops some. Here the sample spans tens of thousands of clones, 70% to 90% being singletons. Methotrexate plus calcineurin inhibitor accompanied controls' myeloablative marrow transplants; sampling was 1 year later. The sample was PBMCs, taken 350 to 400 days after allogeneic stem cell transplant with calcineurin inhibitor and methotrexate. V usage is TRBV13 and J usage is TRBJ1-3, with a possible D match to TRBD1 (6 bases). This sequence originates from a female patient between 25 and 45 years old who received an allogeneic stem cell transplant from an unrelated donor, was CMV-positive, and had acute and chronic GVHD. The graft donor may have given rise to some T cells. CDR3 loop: CASSLRPGVSSGNTIYF. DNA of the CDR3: TGTGCCAGCAGCTTACGTCCAGGGGTTAGCTCTGGAAACACCATATATTTT. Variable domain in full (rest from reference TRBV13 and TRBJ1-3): AAGVIQSPRHLIKEKRETATLKCYPIPRHDTVYWYQQGPGQDPQFLISFYEKMQSDKGSIPDRFSAQQFSDYHSELNMSSLELGDSALYFCASSLRPGVSSGNTIYFGEGSWLTVV.